This TCR beta chain originates from a study of T cells after yellow fever vaccination. Study-level background: The SMART-Seq v4 Ultra Low Input method served to prepare the low-cell-number fractions.

Study-level results: Clones that expanded after primary vaccination mostly reappeared after the booster (96% CD4, about 89% CD8). Though it reached lower strength, the secondary response hit its peak faster, day 5 versus 15.

This clonotype showed up many times. Its antigen is still unknown. TCRdb redid the calling of the 5' RACE reads with MiXCR, one entry per CDR3 protein. Here the sample spans 300,000 or so distinct CDR3 sequences, approximately 8% being singletons. Trimming cost V 5 bases and J 10 bases, with 15 bases left between them. There are 12 residues in the CDR3. Germline-derived CDR1 and CDR2 are MNHNY and SVGAGI (reference sequence). The chain employs TRBV6-6 and TRBJ2-7, with D hard to call. The input for sequencing was PBMCs, taken more than 40 days after the first yellow fever vaccination. The origin of this receptor is a man aged 18 to 29 who received the YFV17D yellow fever vaccine. For the CDR3, the DNA is TGTGCCAGCAGTCAATCAGGCCAAGTACAGTACTTC. This translates into CASSQSGQVQYF.